A selection of T cell receptor beta chains follows, all from one sample in a study of OX40 agonist ivuxolimab in advanced cancers. Data came from immunoSEQ multiplex PCR; TCRdb stores just in-frame clones and leaves some out. The table lists about 77,000 clones, around 85% of them singletons. The sequencing used CD4+ or CD8+ T cells sorted from blood, collected in a trial of the OX40 agonist ivuxolimab. These receptors all come from an adult with an advanced solid tumor such as melanoma, head and neck, liver or kidney cancer. CDR3s include the opening cysteine and the closing phenylalanine or tryptophan. Each record gives: clone size, D gene, J gene, V gene, CDR3 DNA, CDR3 protein. D genes are given only for firm matches. The size of a clone is reported for some rows only, either as once, few or many, or as a class for expanded clones.

clone size: few
D gene: NA
J gene: TRBJ2-7
V gene: TRBV28
CDR3 DNA: TGTGCCAGCAGCAGCCTAGCGTCGGGGAGCGAGCAGTACTTC
CDR3 protein: CASSSLASGSEQYF

clone size: NA
D gene: NA
J gene: TRBJ1-3
V gene: TRBV4-3
CDR3 DNA: TGCGCCAGCAGTGAGGGGATTGGAAACACCATATATTTT
CDR3 protein: CASSEGIGNTIYF

clone size: NA
D gene: NA
J gene: TRBJ1-4
V gene: TRBV5-6
CDR3 DNA: TGTGCCAGCAGCTTGGGACCCCCGAGGGAAAAACTGTTTTTT
CDR3 protein: CASSLGPPREKLFF

clone size: NA
D gene: TRBD2
J gene: TRBJ2-2
V gene: TRBV11-1
CDR3 DNA: TGTGCCAGCAGCGTACTAGCGGGGGGACTCACCGGGGAGCTGTTTTTT
CDR3 protein: CASSVLAGGLTGELFF

clone size: NA
D gene: NA
J gene: TRBJ1-1
V gene: TRBV9
CDR3 DNA: TGTGCCAGCAGCCCCCGGGGGACGAACACTGAAGCTTTCTTT
CDR3 protein: CASSPRGTNTEAFF

clone size: few
D gene: TRBD2
J gene: TRBJ2-7
V gene: TRBV6-5
CDR3 DNA: TGTGCCAGCAGTTACTCGTCTAGCGGGAGCGTTTACGAGCAGTACTTC
CDR3 protein: CASSYSSSGSVYEQYF

clone size: many
D gene: NA
J gene: TRBJ2-7
V gene: TRBV11-2
CDR3 DNA: TGTGCCAGCAGCTTAGATCGTTGGGGGCGAACCAACTACGAGCAGTACTTC
CDR3 protein: CASSLDRWGRTNYEQYF

clone size: NA
D gene: NA
J gene: TRBJ2-3
V gene: TRBV5-1
CDR3 DNA: TGCGCCAGCAGCTTGGCCTTTGGGGGGTCGACCACAGATACGCAGTATTTT
CDR3 protein: CASSLAFGGSTTDTQYF

clone size: NA
D gene: TRBD2
J gene: TRBJ2-3
V gene: TRBV10-3
CDR3 DNA: TGTGCCATCGGGGGACTAGCGGGGGGAAGCACAGATACGCAGTATTTT
CDR3 protein: CAIGGLAGGSTDTQYF

clone size: NA
D gene: NA
J gene: TRBJ1-6
V gene: TRBV10-3
CDR3 DNA: TGTGCCATCAGTGAGTCGGGGGGGCAGAATTCACCCCTCCACTTT
CDR3 protein: CAISESGGQNSPLHF

clone size: few
D gene: TRBD1
J gene: TRBJ1-2
V gene: TRBV25-1
CDR3 DNA: TGTGCCAGCAGCCGAGGGACAGGGGGTGACTATGGCTACACCTTC
CDR3 protein: CASSRGTGGDYGYTF

clone size: NA
D gene: NA
J gene: TRBJ1-6
V gene: TRBV6-6
CDR3 DNA: TGTGCCAGCAGTTATCAGGGACCTAATTCACCCCTCCACTTT
CDR3 protein: CASSYQGPNSPLHF

clone size: few
D gene: TRBD1
J gene: TRBJ2-4
V gene: TRBV19
CDR3 DNA: TGTGCCACCCGACAGGGGGCCCATATAACGTTC
CDR3 protein: CATRQGAHITF

clone size: NA
D gene: NA
J gene: TRBJ2-2
V gene: TRBV5-1
CDR3 DNA: TGCGCCAGCACACAAGACCGGCAGGCCGGGGAGCTGTTTTTT
CDR3 protein: CASTQDRQAGELFF

clone size: NA
D gene: NA
J gene: TRBJ2-5
V gene: TRBV5-5
CDR3 DNA: TGTGCCAGCAGCTTGCCCGGGACGCCGGAGACCCAGTACTTC
CDR3 protein: CASSLPGTPETQYF

clone size: NA
D gene: NA
J gene: TRBJ1-1
V gene: TRBV7-9
CDR3 DNA: TGTGCCAGCCGCCCGTGGGGAGGGAACACTGAAGCTTTCTTT
CDR3 protein: CASRPWGGNTEAFF

clone size: NA
D gene: NA
J gene: TRBJ1-6
V gene: TRBV5-4
CDR3 DNA: TGTGCCAGCAGCTCCGACAAGGAGTCCTATAATTCACCCCTCCACTTT
CDR3 protein: CASSSDKESYNSPLHF

clone size: NA
D gene: NA
J gene: TRBJ2-3
V gene: TRBV11-3
CDR3 DNA: TGTGCCAGCACCCTCCCGGAAGGGGAGTGCAGCACAGATACGCAGTATTTT
CDR3 protein: CASTLPEGECSTDTQYF

clone size: NA
D gene: TRBD1
J gene: TRBJ2-6
V gene: TRBV7-9
CDR3 DNA: TGTGCCAGCAGCCCCCGGGGACAGTTCTCTGGGGCCAACGTCCTGACTTTC
CDR3 protein: CASSPRGQFSGANVLTF

clone size: NA
D gene: TRBD1
J gene: TRBJ2-7
V gene: TRBV2
CDR3 DNA: TGTGCCAGCATCCGGGACAGGGTCCTCGAGCAGTACTTC
CDR3 protein: CASIRDRVLEQYF

clone size: NA
D gene: TRBD1
J gene: TRBJ2-2
V gene: TRBV6-1
CDR3 DNA: TGTGCCAGCATCTATGGACAGGGGGCTGCCGGGGAGCTGTTTTTT
CDR3 protein: CASIYGQGAAGELFF

clone size: NA
D gene: NA
J gene: TRBJ2-7
V gene: TRBV28
CDR3 DNA: TGTGCCAGCAAAATCGACAGCTCCTACGAGCAGTACTTC
CDR3 protein: CASKIDSSYEQYF

clone size: NA
D gene: TRBD1
J gene: TRBJ1-3
V gene: TRBV11-1
CDR3 DNA: TGTGCCAGCAGCTTAGCGCCCAGGGGGCTGGATTTT
CDR3 protein: CASSLAPRGLDF

clone size: NA
D gene: NA
J gene: TRBJ2-1
V gene: TRBV19
CDR3 DNA: TGTGCCAGTACCGAGGGGGGCTTAGGCTACAATGAGCAGTTCTTC
CDR3 protein: CASTEGGLGYNEQFF

clone size: NA
D gene: NA
J gene: TRBJ2-2
V gene: TRBV10-3
CDR3 DNA: TGTGCCAGGGGTAGGGCGAACACCGGGGAGCTGTTTTTT
CDR3 protein: CARGRANTGELFF

clone size: NA
D gene: NA
J gene: TRBJ2-7
V gene: TRBV30
CDR3 DNA: TGTGCCTGGAGCAGACAGAGCTCCTACGAGCAGTACTTC
CDR3 protein: CAWSRQSSYEQYF

clone size: NA
D gene: NA
J gene: TRBJ1-3
V gene: TRBV5-1
CDR3 DNA: TGCGCCAGCAGCTTGCAAGGGTCTGACACCATATATTTT
CDR3 protein: CASSLQGSDTIYF

clone size: few
D gene: NA
J gene: TRBJ2-2
V gene: TRBV5-1
CDR3 DNA: TGCGCCAGCAGGGTGGGAACCGGGGAGCTGTTTTTT
CDR3 protein: CASRVGTGELFF

clone size: NA
D gene: NA
J gene: TRBJ1-5
V gene: TRBV7-2
CDR3 DNA: TGTGCCAGCAGCAACCGGGGCGGCAATCAGCCCCAGCATTTT
CDR3 protein: CASSNRGGNQPQHF

clone size: NA
D gene: NA
J gene: TRBJ2-2
V gene: TRBV11-2
CDR3 DNA: TGTGCCAGCAGCCTTGCTCGGGGGACCGGGGAGCTGTTTTTT
CDR3 protein: CASSLARGTGELFF

clone size: few
D gene: NA
J gene: TRBJ1-4
V gene: TRBV1
CDR3 DNA: TGCACCAGCAGCCAAGAGAGGAAGGGGCGAGTTACTAATGAAAAACTGTTTTTT
CDR3 protein: CTSSQERKGRVTNEKLFF

clone size: NA
D gene: NA
J gene: TRBJ1-2
V gene: TRBV29-1
CDR3 DNA: TGCAGCGTTGATGTCCAGGCCCAAGGCTACACCTTC
CDR3 protein: CSVDVQAQGYTF

clone size: NA
D gene: NA
J gene: TRBJ1-2
V gene: TRBV6-1
CDR3 DNA: TGTGCCAGCAGCCCTAATGACCTCTATGGCTACACCTTC
CDR3 protein: CASSPNDLYGYTF

clone size: NA
D gene: NA
J gene: TRBJ1-2
V gene: TRBV14
CDR3 DNA: TGTGCCAGCAGCCATCAGACAGGAACCGGCTATGGCTACACCTTC
CDR3 protein: CASSHQTGTGYGYTF

clone size: medium-sized
D gene: NA
J gene: TRBJ1-6
V gene: TRBV28
CDR3 DNA: TGTGCCAGTTCAGGGAGCTCCTATAATTCACCCCTCCACTTT
CDR3 protein: CASSGSSYNSPLHF

clone size: NA
D gene: TRBD2
J gene: TRBJ2-1
V gene: TRBV30
CDR3 DNA: TGTGCCTGGAGTGCCGGGACTAGCGGGTACAATGAGCAGTTCTTC
CDR3 protein: CAWSAGTSGYNEQFF

clone size: NA
D gene: NA
J gene: TRBJ1-4
V gene: TRBV5-1
CDR3 DNA: TGCGCCAGCAGCTTGGGGAATGAAAAACTGTTTTTT
CDR3 protein: CASSLGNEKLFF

clone size: NA
D gene: TRBD1
J gene: TRBJ2-1
V gene: TRBV29-1
CDR3 DNA: TGCAGCGCCGTGACAGGGAACAATGAGCAGTTCTTC
CDR3 protein: CSAVTGNNEQFF

clone size: NA
D gene: NA
J gene: TRBJ2-3
V gene: TRBV10-3
CDR3 DNA: TGTGCCATCAGTGCCAGCCGGGACTCTGGTTTCGATACGCAGTATTTT
CDR3 protein: CAISASRDSGFDTQYF

clone size: NA
D gene: TRBD2
J gene: TRBJ2-3
V gene: TRBV5-4
CDR3 DNA: TGTGCCAGCAGCAAAACTCTAGCGGGACTCACAGATACGCAGTATTTT
CDR3 protein: CASSKTLAGLTDTQYF

clone size: NA
D gene: TRBD2
J gene: TRBJ2-1
V gene: TRBV6-4
CDR3 DNA: TGTGCCAGCAGTTTAGCGGGGCAGCAGTTCTTC
CDR3 protein: CASSLAGQQFF

clone size: NA
D gene: TRBD1
J gene: TRBJ1-1
V gene: TRBV27
CDR3 DNA: TGTGCCAGCAGCTTAAGGGGGCTTGTCACTGAAGCTTTCTTT
CDR3 protein: CASSLRGLVTEAFF

clone size: NA
D gene: TRBD2
J gene: TRBJ2-7
V gene: TRBV28
CDR3 DNA: TGTGCCAGCAGTGAGCCCCGGGGGGGGCACTACGAGCAGTACTTC
CDR3 protein: CASSEPRGGHYEQYF

clone size: NA
D gene: NA
J gene: TRBJ2-7
V gene: TRBV7-9
CDR3 DNA: TGTGCCAGCAGCCGTCAGGGACAAGGACGCTACGAGCAGTACTTC
CDR3 protein: CASSRQGQGRYEQYF

clone size: NA
D gene: NA
J gene: TRBJ1-4
V gene: TRBV19
CDR3 DNA: TGTGCCAGTAGCCATACTGGAGGAACAACTAATGAAAAACTGTTTTTT
CDR3 protein: CASSHTGGTTNEKLFF

clone size: NA
D gene: NA
J gene: TRBJ1-1
V gene: TRBV6-1
CDR3 DNA: TGTGCCAGCAGTGGGGAGATCGAAGCTTTCTTT
CDR3 protein: CASSGEIEAFF